What follows are 15 T cell receptor beta chains derived from one specimen sequenced in a study of shared T cell receptors in the human thymus. The repertoire was sequenced with immunoSEQ multiplex PCR; TCRdb's copy has only in-frame clones and lacks some. Found here are over 650,000 clones, around 87% of them singletons; the top ten hold just under 0.0095%. Separately, the same data were catalogued under a study of human thymus T cells.

Sequencing was done on a sample of thymocytes. These receptor sequences come from a boy in the first two years of life with a congenital heart defect.

The chain has TRBV4-3 and TRBJ2-1; TRBD2 is a possible D gene (5 bases). The germline V gene has CDR1 LGHNA and CDR2 YSLEER. Trimming removed 0 bases at V and 4 bases at J, with 16 bases between. The CDR3 contains 17 residues. The CDR3 spells CASSQDLLGARYNEQFF. The DNA of the CDR3 is TGCGCCAGCAGCCAAGACTTGTTGGGAGCCCGATACAATGAGCAGTTCTTC.

The rearrangement joins TRBV19 to TRBJ2-7, with 7 nucleotides matching TRBD1. V was pared by 5 bases and J by 1 base, with 5 bases of the junction left unmatched. This CDR3 has 14 amino acids. Germline CDR1 reads LNHDA; CDR2 reads SQIVND (reference sequence). The CDR3 nucleotides read TGTGCCAGTAGTGCACCGGGACAGTCCTACGAGCAGTACTTC. Translated, it gives CASSAPGQSYEQYF.

The chain combines TRBV5-5 with TRBJ2-7; no firm D call. The germline V gene has CDR1 SGHKS and CDR2 YYEKEE (reference sequence). The V and J ends lost 2 bases and 3 bases respectively, with 12 bases between them. The CDR3 is 14 residues long. The CDR3 DNA sequence: TGTGCCAGCAGCTTTAAGTTTGGGCGCTACGAGCAGTACTTC. Amino acids: CASSFKFGRYEQYF.

The gene calls are TRBV7-8 and TRBJ1-6, with TRBD1 identical over 8 bases. Losses at the gene ends were 6 bases for V and 7 bases for J; bases not matched to a gene: 5. Germline V gives CDR1 SGHVS, CDR2 FQNEAQ. This CDR3 is 14 amino acids long. CDR3 amino acids: CASRPGQANSPLHF. The CDR3 bases are TGTGCCAGCAGGCCGGGACAGGCAAATTCACCCCTCCACTTT.

V is TRBV4-1 and J is TRBJ1-1; 9 nucleotides align to TRBD1. The trim removed 3 bases at V and 5 bases at J, leaving 4 bases unmatched. The CDR3 runs 14 residues. From germline, CDR1 is MGHRA and CDR2 YSYEKL. The CDR3 bases are TGCGCCAGCAGCCAGTGGACAGGGGTGACTGAAGCTTTCTTT. This translates into CASSQWTGVTEAFF.

In this sample, this clone turned up a few times. This chain joins TRBV27 and TRBJ2-2; D unresolved. Germline CDR1 is MNHEY and CDR2 is SMNVEV (reference sequence). There are 11 residues in the CDR3. The ends were cut back, 6 bases at V and 5 bases at J, with 4 bases in the middle. CDR3 DNA: TGTGCCAGCAGGTCAACCGGGGAGCTGTTTTTT. Translating it yields CASRSTGELFF.

This rearrangement joins TRBV2 to TRBJ1-3, with 10 nucleotides matching TRBD1. CDR3 length equals 15 residues. CDR1 is SNHLY, CDR2 FYNNEI, per germline. The trim removed 6 bases at V and 3 bases at J, leaving 5 bases unmatched. CDR3: CASSETGGGGNTIYF. In DNA form, the CDR3 reads TGTGCCAGCAGCGAGACAGGGGGCGGTGGAAACACCATATATTTT. Full variable domain (outside the CDR3, taken from reference TRBV2 and TRBJ1-3): EPEVTQTPSHQVTQMGQEVILRCVPISNHLYFYWYRQILGQKVEFLVSFYNNEISEKSEIFDDQFSVERPDGSNFTLKIRSTKLEDSAMYFCASSETGGGGNTIYFGEGSWLTVV.

J is TRBJ1-1 and V is TRBV11-2; 7 bases are a match to TRBD1. J lost 1 base, V lost 0 bases, and 2 bases had no gene match. The CDR3 runs 15 residues. CDR1 and CDR2 from the germline V gene are SGHAT and FQNNGV. CDR3 coding DNA: TGTGCCAGCAGCTTAGATGCAGGGGGGAACACTGAAGCTTTCTTT. Its translation is CASSLDAGGNTEAFF.

The V and J genes are TRBV6-5 and TRBJ2-2, with D possibly matching TRBD2 (5 bases). The CDR3 has 14 residues. Trimming removed 6 bases from V and 5 bases from J, with 13 bases in between. The germline gives CDR1 MNHEY, CDR2 SVGAGI. CDR3 in amino acids: CASRTLEGTGELFF. DNA of the CDR3: TGTGCCAGCAGAACCCTCGAGGGAACCGGGGAGCTGTTTTTT.

This chain uses TRBV7-9 with TRBJ2-7, with D possibly being TRBD2 (7 bases). V shed 2 bases and J shed 2 bases, with 10 bases lying between them. Germline V lookup: CDR1 SEHNR, CDR2 FQNEAQ (reference sequence). The CDR3 is 14 amino acids. CDR3 nucleotides: TGTGCCAGCAGCTTAAGGCGGGGGCCCTACGAGCAGTACTTC. Amino acid sequence: CASSLRRGPYEQYF.

The chain carries TRBV5-1 and TRBJ1-1, with no clear D. Trimming left V 4 bases short and J 0 bases short, with 7 bases between. Germline CDR1 SGHRS, CDR2 YFSETQ. The length of the CDR3 is 13 residues. The CDR3 nucleotides read TGCGCCAGCAGCGCTAAACTGAACACTGAAGCTTTCTTT. Protein sequence: CASSAKLNTEAFF.

This chain joins TRBV11-2 and TRBJ1-1; D gene ambiguous. The CDR3 sequence is 12 residues long. CDR1 SGHAT and CDR2 FQNNGV come from the germline V gene. V lost 5 bases, J lost 4 bases, and 8 bases lay in between. CDR3 in DNA: TGTGCCAGCAGCAGCAGGTTCACTGAAGCTTTCTTT. This translates into CASSSRFTEAFF.

The J gene is TRBJ2-5, the V gene TRBV30, with D possibly TRBD2 on 5 matching bases. Trimming took off 4 bases at V and 1 base at J, with 19 bases between the two ends. There are 16 residues in the CDR3. Germline CDR1 is GTSNPN and CDR2 is SVGIG (reference sequence). The CDR3 DNA reads as TGTGCCTGGAACCCCACGGGTGGGGAGTTCCAAGAGACCCAGTACTTC. As protein: CAWNPTGGEFQETQYF.

There are a few counts of this clone. Written as DNA, the CDR3 is TGTGCCAGTAGCCCCGGCAGGGAAGACACCATATATTTT. The encoded protein is CASSPGREDTIYF. J is TRBJ1-3 and V is TRBV19, with D perhaps matching TRBD1 (5 bases). Per germline, CDR1 LNHDA and CDR2 SQIVND (reference sequence). CDR3 size: 13 residues. The ends were cut back, 6 bases at V and 8 bases at J, with 14 bases in the middle.

CDR3 sequence (DNA): TGTGCCAGCAGTGAGTGTTGCCGGGAACCGCAGCCCCAGCATTTT. As protein: CASSECCREPQPQHF. The rearrangement joins TRBV2 to TRBJ1-5; no definite D call. This CDR3 region has 15 residues. Deletions cut 3 bases from V and 7 bases from J, with 16 bases between. Germline-derived CDR1 and CDR2 are SNHLY and FYNNEI.